A single T cell receptor (beta chain) is shown here with its context. Its antigen remains undetermined. The input lacks base qualities; no much larger clone sits a single base away. The data were taken from a study of blood T cell repertoires in COVID-19 (dated by TCRdb to 2018 to 2020). About the study as a whole: Samples covering the acute and convalescent phases of COVID-19 were provided by collaborators in the United States, Italy and Spain. Where available, HLA class I and class II types were obtained from metadata supplied by the sample provider rather than from assay-based typing. The sample metadata nearly always contained a de-identified subject ID, COVID-19 status, age in years and sex. A freely available public database, intended as a resource for researchers studying the immune response to SARS-CoV-2, is where the repertoires were released. The samples were drawn from the first 160 participants of the ongoing ImmuneRACE study and from 1,254 subjects provided by 6 global collaborators. The material from the prospective study consisted of cDNA or gDNA derived from T cells, B-cell-depleted T cells, or PBMCs. The dataset comprised deeply sampled blood TCRbeta repertoires from subjects exposed to, actively infected with, or recovered from COVID-19. Paper-wide results and their limitations: Clinical and demographic metadata were provided uncurated, with the amount varying by source and participant.

The collaborating institutions used their own protocols to collect whole blood in K2EDTA tubes. Collaborator samples were shipped for TCRbeta analysis as frozen whole blood, isolated PBMCs, or DNA extracted from either sample type. TCRbeta CDR3 regions were amplified from genomic DNA by means of the immunoSEQ Assay, a bias-controlled multiplex PCR. Processing in the source paper ran as follows. The number of nucleated cells in each sample was estimated from the amplification of reference gene primers within the assay. To quantify the absolute abundance of each unique TCRbeta CDR3 rearrangement, sequence reads were collapsed and filtered. Productive Simpson clonality was computed per sample as the square root of Simpson's diversity index over productive rearrangements. TCRdb retrieved this table from immuneACCESS and kept in-frame rearrangements only. Not all clones are present; in checked studies, unresolved V genes account for under half, and no reason is known for the remainder. Clone size and the V and J calls come from that table; the DNA yielded D and trimming. The sample table records approximately 30,000 clones; around 89% of these occur just once. The biggest ten clones account for 2.7% of the sample.

The trim is 3 bases for V and 3 bases for J, with a gap of 17 bases between the germline ends. CDR1 and CDR2 are drawn from the germline V gene: SGDLS, YYNGEE. CDR3 length: 16 amino acids, cysteine to phenylalanine. Of the read, only the CDR3 DNA is kept; its 48 bases are in frame from base 1. The rearranged chain carries TRBV9 and TRBJ2-3; TRBD2 is perhaps the D gene, given 5 matching bases. The sample was peripheral blood. This clonotype was sampled from a human donor in a cohort sampled during active COVID-19. The CDR3 protein: CASSAQAAPGTDTQYF. The DNA reads TGTGCCAGCAGCGCACAAGCGGCCCCTGGGACAGATACGCAGTATTTT.